Listed below are T cell receptor beta chains from one sample, sequenced in a study of T cell changes during pregnancy in multiple sclerosis. TCRdb's copy holds only in-frame clones and misses some; the assay was immunoSEQ multiplex PCR. The repertoire holds 50,000 to 60,000 clones, with just over 90% as singletons. This sample comprised peripheral blood, obtained in the first trimester of pregnancy. These receptors originate from a female donor in good health, enrolled as a control in a pregnancy study. Both conserved end residues are part of each CDR3. D genes are given only for firm matches. Size is stated for part of the rows, as once, few or many counts, or as a class when the clone is expanded.

clone_size: -
j_call: TRBJ2-1
v_call: TRBV19
d_call: TRBD2
cdr3_nt: TGTGCCAGTAGTATAGCTAAAGGCGGGGGCAATGAGCAGTTCTTC
cdr3_aa: CASSIAKGGGNEQFF

clone_size: -
j_call: TRBJ1-2
v_call: TRBV21-1
d_call: -
cdr3_nt: TGTGCCAGCAGCAAAGGCGGGAGTGGGATGGTCCACTATGGCTACACCTTC
cdr3_aa: CASSKGGSGMVHYGYTF

clone_size: few
j_call: TRBJ1-1
v_call: TRBV9
d_call: -
cdr3_nt: TGTGCCAGCAGCGCCTCGGGGGTGGAACCTGAAGCTTTCTTT
cdr3_aa: CASSASGVEPEAFF

clone_size: -
j_call: TRBJ1-1
v_call: TRBV4-1
d_call: -
cdr3_nt: TGCGCCAGCAGCCAAGTGGGAGGGGAAACTGAAGCTTTCTTT
cdr3_aa: CASSQVGGETEAFF

clone_size: -
j_call: TRBJ1-2
v_call: TRBV7-9
d_call: TRBD1
cdr3_nt: TGTGCCAGCAGAAAAGGGGACAGTTATAACTATGGCTACACCTTC
cdr3_aa: CASRKGDSYNYGYTF

clone_size: -
j_call: TRBJ1-1
v_call: TRBV6-6
d_call: -
cdr3_nt: TGTGCCAGCAGCCTGAATTCAGGGGACACTGAAGCTTTCTTT
cdr3_aa: CASSLNSGDTEAFF

clone_size: -
j_call: TRBJ2-7
v_call: TRBV5-1
d_call: TRBD1
cdr3_nt: TGCGCCAGCAGCTTGGATCCGTGGGGGACAGGGTCATACGAGCAGTACTTC
cdr3_aa: CASSLDPWGTGSYEQYF

clone_size: -
j_call: TRBJ1-3
v_call: TRBV18
d_call: TRBD1
cdr3_nt: TGTGCCAGCTCGCCACAACAGGGGGTGAACACCATATATTTT
cdr3_aa: CASSPQQGVNTIYF

clone_size: -
j_call: TRBJ2-7
v_call: TRBV5-4
d_call: TRBD2
cdr3_nt: TGTGCCAGCAGCTTGGGTCTGGCGGGAGGGCCTCGAGAGCAGTACTTC
cdr3_aa: CASSLGLAGGPREQYF

clone_size: -
j_call: TRBJ1-4
v_call: TRBV7-9
d_call: -
cdr3_nt: TGTGCCAGCAGCTCAGCGACAGGAACTAATGAAAAACTGTTTTTT
cdr3_aa: CASSSATGTNEKLFF

clone_size: -
j_call: TRBJ1-5
v_call: TRBV19
d_call: -
cdr3_nt: TGTGCCAGTAGTATAGATCATGCGGGAGGAGGGTTAGATCAGCCCCAGCATTTT
cdr3_aa: CASSIDHAGGGLDQPQHF

clone_size: -
j_call: TRBJ2-1
v_call: TRBV6-5
d_call: -
cdr3_nt: TGTGCCAGCACCCTAGGGGGGGGGCGGAATGAGCAGTTCTTC
cdr3_aa: CASTLGGGRNEQFF

clone_size: -
j_call: TRBJ1-2
v_call: TRBV19
d_call: -
cdr3_nt: TGTGCCAGTAGTAGGACGGGGTTTAACTATGGCTACACCTTC
cdr3_aa: CASSRTGFNYGYTF

clone_size: -
j_call: TRBJ1-5
v_call: TRBV28
d_call: -
cdr3_nt: TGTGCCAGCAAAGGGGAAGGCAATCAGCCCCAGCATTTT
cdr3_aa: CASKGEGNQPQHF

clone_size: once
j_call: TRBJ1-4
v_call: TRBV7-9
d_call: -
cdr3_nt: TGTGCCAGCAGGTTAGATGGACAGTCGAATGAAAAACTGTTTTTT
cdr3_aa: CASRLDGQSNEKLFF

clone_size: -
j_call: TRBJ2-5
v_call: TRBV5-1
d_call: TRBD2
cdr3_nt: TGCGCCAGCAGCCGCGGACTAGCGGGGGATACCCAGTACTTC
cdr3_aa: CASSRGLAGDTQYF

clone_size: few
j_call: TRBJ1-1
v_call: TRBV27
d_call: -
cdr3_nt: TGTGCCAGCAGTTTGGGGAGTATGAACACTGAAGCTTTCTTT
cdr3_aa: CASSLGSMNTEAFF